These 12 T cell receptor beta chains were sequenced from one sample in a study of OX40 agonist ivuxolimab in advanced cancers. TCRdb's table, derived via immunoSEQ multiplex PCR, lists solely in-frame clones and lacks some. The sample has 80,000 to 100,000 clones; about 92% are singletons. The sequencing here drew on CD4+ or CD8+ T cells sorted from blood, taken in a trial of the OX40 agonist ivuxolimab. Receptors originate from an adult with an advanced solid tumor such as melanoma, head and neck, liver or kidney cancer.

This rearrangement joins TRBV7-2 to TRBJ1-5; D perhaps matches TRBD1 (6 bases). The CDR3 is 14 residues long. V was clipped by 7 bases and J by 2 bases, with 12 bases between them. CDR1 and CDR2 (germline): SGHTA, FQGNSA. CDR3 protein: CASNMGAGNQPQHF. The CDR3 region has the DNA TGTGCCAGCAACATGGGGGCTGGCAATCAGCCCCAGCATTTT.

The rearrangement joins TRBV11-2 to TRBJ2-1; 9 positions match TRBD2. J was trimmed by 13 bases and V by 0 bases; bases with no gene match: 10. CDR1 and CDR2 (germline): SGHAT, FQNNGV. CDR3 length: 15 residues. CDR3 sequence (DNA): TGTGCCAGCAGCTTAGACCTACCATTAGCGGGAGCCCAGTTCTTC. Its translation is CASSLDLPLAGAQFF.

V is TRBV7-9 and J is TRBJ2-7; weak D call: TRBD2 (6 bases). Germline V gene data show CDR1 as SEHNR and CDR2 as FQNEAQ (reference sequence). The CDR3 totals 14 residues. V shed 2 bases and J shed 1 base, with 9 bases lying between them. CDR3 sequence: CASSLLAGSYEQYF. The CDR3 nucleotides read TGTGCCAGCAGCTTACTCGCGGGGTCCTACGAGCAGTACTTC.

In this sample, this clone turned up once. This chain links TRBV6-1 with TRBJ2-1; D gene uncertain. Trimming removed 4 bases from V and 0 bases from J, with 13 bases in between. CDR1 and CDR2 (germline): MNHNS, SASEGT. This CDR3 spans 16 amino acids. In DNA, the CDR3 is TGTGCCAGCAGTGTCCCTTCTAGGAGCTCCTACAATGAGCAGTTCTTC. It yields the protein CASSVPSRSSYNEQFF.

The chain couples TRBV7-3 to TRBJ2-2, with D unresolved. The germline gives CDR1 SGHTA, CDR2 FQGTGA. The ends were cut back, 5 bases at V and 0 bases at J, with 13 bases in the middle. The CDR3 spans 16 residues. CDR3 sequence reads: CASSPNLGANTGELFF. DNA for the CDR3: TGTGCCAGCAGCCCCAATTTAGGCGCGAACACCGGGGAGCTGTTTTTT.

The chain carries TRBV5-4 and TRBJ2-5; D may be TRBD2 (5 bases). Per the germline V gene, CDR1 is SGHNT and CDR2 is YYREEE (reference sequence). V lost 4 bases and J 1 base, leaving 11 bases between the germline ends. This CDR3 region has 14 residues. Here the CDR3 DNA reads TGTGCCAGCAGCGCGGAGGCCCTCCAAGAGACCCAGTACTTC. This translates into CASSAEALQETQYF.

The chain recombines TRBV7-9 with TRBJ2-1, with a possible D match to TRBD1 (6 bases). This CDR3 region has 15 residues. Trimming cost V 5 bases and J 6 bases, with 17 bases left between them. The V gene's germline CDR1 is SEHNR and CDR2 FQNEAQ (reference sequence). The CDR3 bases are TGTGCCAGCAGCCGCACCCTCTTAGGGGGCAATGAGCAGTTCTTC. Translating gives CASSRTLLGGNEQFF.

For this clone: One end of the junction is discordant with germline, which a read error may explain. This sequence joins TRBV7-7 and TRBJ2-2, with TRBD1 matching over 8 bases. This CDR3 spans 15 amino acids. CDR1 is SSHAT and CDR2 is FNYEAQ in the germline V gene (reference sequence). The CDR3 nucleotides read TGTGCTAGCAGCTTAGCCCAGGGGGCTGGCGGGGAGCTGTTTTTT. It is translated as CASSLAQGAGGELFF.

This clone showed up just once. This rearrangement joins TRBV5-4 to TRBJ2-3, with TRBD1 matching over 9 bases. The CDR3 extends over 15 amino acids. The ends lost 2 bases at V and 7 bases at J; junction bases unmatched: 8. Germline V lookup: CDR1 SGHNT, CDR2 YYREEE (reference sequence). CDR3 residues: CASSLPGTGHNTQYF. The CDR3 DNA follows: TGTGCCAGCAGCTTACCCGGGACAGGGCATAATACGCAGTATTTT.

The V call is TRBV2, the J call TRBJ2-5, with 7 nucleotides matching TRBD1. With 7 bases clipped from V and 0 bases from J, the junction kept 5 bases outside the gene matches. The CDR3 contains 14 residues. The germline CDR1 and CDR2 sequences are SNHLY and FYNNEI. CDR3 sequence: CASKGTVYQETQYF. CDR3 coding DNA: TGTGCCAGCAAAGGGACAGTTTACCAAGAGACCCAGTACTTC.

The chain uses TRBV29-1 and TRBJ2-2; no clear D. The CDR3 length is 12 residues. Germline V gene sequence: CDR1 SQVTM, CDR2 ANQGSEA. Trimming removed 4 bases from V and 2 bases from J, with 5 bases in between. The CDR3 sequence: CSVGANTGELFF. The DNA for the CDR3 is TGCAGCGTTGGGGCAAACACCGGGGAGCTGTTTTTT.

This sequence joins TRBV10-3 and TRBJ2-7; D possibly uses TRBD1 or TRBD2 (5 bases each). The germline V and J ends were trimmed by 0 bases and 6 bases, with 12 bases remaining between them. Germline V CDR1 and CDR2: ENHRY, SYGVKD. The CDR3 totals 14 residues. Here the CDR3 DNA reads TGTGCCATCAGTGAGTCGACGGGGCCTAGCGAGCAGTACTTC. This codes for CAISESTGPSEQYF.